Following are 28 T cell receptor beta chains from one sample sequenced in a study of blood T cells in healthy people across ages. A J-beta primer mix and a sample-barcoded 5' primer were used in a second PCR of roughly 6 to 12 cycles. TCRdb passed the 5' RACE reads through MiXCR, listing each CDR3 protein once. The table records over 300,000 distinct CDR3 sequences, approximately 52% of them present only once. The sequenced sample consisted of blood. The receptor source for this set is a man between 60 and 75 years old in good health.

The V gene is TRBV2, the J gene TRBJ1-5; 9 bases are a match to TRBD1. The CDR3 is made up of 13 amino acids. Germline V gene data show CDR1 as SNHLY and CDR2 as FYNNEI. After removal of 6 bases from V and 6 bases from J, the junction contained 3 bases not matched to a gene. The chain's CDR3 is CASRTGGGQPQHF. The CDR3 DNA sequence: TGTGCCAGCAGAACAGGGGGCGGTCAGCCCCAGCATTTT.

This clonotype was counted many times. The gene calls are TRBV7-9 and TRBJ2-7, with 9 bases lining up with TRBD2. CDR3 length: 14 residues. With V trimmed by 1 base and J by 7 bases, 5 bases remained unmatched. The germline V gene encodes CDR1 SEHNR and CDR2 FQNEAQ (reference sequence). The CDR3 protein is CASSLVAGVGEQYF. DNA of the CDR3: TGTGCCAGCAGCTTAGTAGCGGGAGTTGGAGAGCAGTACTTC.

In its sample, this clonotype was seen once. The chain joins TRBV12-5 to TRBJ2-1; D is ambiguous. Trimming cost V 6 bases and J 6 bases, with 6 bases left between them. CDR1 is LGHNT and CDR2 is FRNRAP in the germline V gene. The CDR3 spans 11 residues. The CDR3 reads CASGLSNEQFF. CDR3 DNA: TGTGCTAGTGGGTTGTCCAATGAGCAGTTCTTC.

About this clonotype itself: A much larger clone lies a single base off, so this may be a read error. This chain joins TRBV27 and TRBJ2-5; D possibly corresponds to TRBD2 (6 bases). The germline CDR1 and CDR2 sequences are MNHEY and SMNVEV (reference sequence). The CDR3 spans 14 residues. CDR3 sequence: CTSSEGRRVETQYF. The CDR3 region has the DNA TGTACCAGCAGTGAGGGACGGAGGGTGGAGACCCAGTACTTC.

This rearrangement joins TRBV12-3 or TRBV12-4 to TRBJ2-1; D might be TRBD2 (5 bases). V was shortened by 6 bases and J by 7 bases, with 13 bases between the two germline ends. The CDR3 is 13 amino acids. For the CDR3, the DNA is TGTGCCAGCAGCCCCTACCCGGGAAATGAGCAGTTCTTC. Protein sequence: CASSPYPGNEQFF.

V and J are TRBV27 and TRBJ1-6, with D unclear. This CDR3 region has 13 residues. Germline V gene lookup returns CDR1 MNHEY and CDR2 SMNVEV (reference sequence). Trimming removed 4 bases from V and 0 bases from J, with 1 base in between. The CDR3 here is CASSCSYNSPLHF. CDR3 DNA sequence: TGTGCCAGCAGTTGCTCCTATAATTCACCCCTCCACTTT.

This clonotype was seen a few times. CDR3 protein: CSAPRPRLAGITDTQYF. CDR3 DNA sequence: TGCAGTGCTCCCCGCCCACGTCTAGCGGGCATCACAGATACGCAGTATTTT. The V and J genes are TRBV20-1 and TRBJ2-3, with 8 positions matching TRBD2. The CDR3 covers 17 residues. Germline assignment: CDR1 DFQATT and CDR2 SNEGSKA (reference sequence). V lost 5 bases, J lost 2 bases, and 15 bases stayed unmatched.

The chain carries TRBV15 and TRBJ2-5; D is undetermined. This CDR3 is 13 amino acids long. V was pared by 1 base and J by 2 bases, with 5 bases between. CDR1 is LNHNV, CDR2 YYDKDF, per germline (reference sequence). In DNA form, the CDR3 reads TGTGCCACCAGCAGAGCGGTTCAAGAGACCCAGTACTTC. Translated, it gives CATSRAVQETQYF.

The V and J genes are TRBV7-3 and TRBJ2-2, with TRBD2 matching over 9 bases. With 1 base clipped from V and 5 bases from J, the junction kept 8 bases outside the gene matches. The germline gives CDR1 SGHTA, CDR2 FQGTGA. The CDR3 is made up of 17 amino acids. In DNA, the CDR3 is TGTGCCAGCAGCTTAAGGCGGTCTAGCGGGGCTACCGGGGAGCTGTTTTTT. Its translation: CASSLRRSSGATGELFF.

The chain joins TRBV18 to TRBJ2-4, with a weak D call TRBD2 (6 bases). The better agreement between TRBJ2-7 and the DNA end casts doubt on the J call. The germline CDR1 and CDR2 sequences are KGHSH and LQKENI. This CDR3 is built from 14 residues. The CDR3 spells CASSLGGLEGEQYF. CDR3 nucleotides: TGTGCCAGCTCACTCGGGGGATTAGAAGGCGAGCAGTACTTC.

V usage is TRBV20-1 and J usage is TRBJ2-1; D is unclear. CDR1 and CDR2 (germline): DFQATT, SNEGSKA (reference sequence). The V end lost 1 base, the J end lost 8 bases, and 15 bases lay between the germline ends. The CDR3 has 14 amino acids. CDR3 sequence reads: CSARVIAAGDEQFF. The CDR3 bases are TGCAGTGCTAGAGTGATTGCCGCTGGCGATGAGCAGTTCTTC.

As to this clonotype: This clone may be a read error of a much larger clone one base away. V is TRBV7-7 and J is TRBJ2-5, with 11 bases lining up with TRBD2. The J call is uncertain, as TRBJ2-1 better fits the DNA end. Per the germline V gene, CDR1 is SSHAT and CDR2 is FNYEAQ (reference sequence). The CDR3 is 15 amino acids. This CDR3 is CASSLAGGPQETQFF. CDR3 coding DNA: TGTGCTAGCAGCTTAGCGGGAGGGCCTCAAGAGACCCAGTTCTTC.

This clonotype occurred once. The chain uses TRBV20-1 and TRBJ1-2, with 7 bases aligning to TRBD1. After removal of 6 bases from V and 6 bases from J, the junction contained 4 bases not matched to a gene. Germline values: CDR1 DFQATT, CDR2 SNEGSKA (reference sequence). The CDR3 totals 11 residues. The DNA of the CDR3 is TGCAGTGCCCAGGGGGGGGATGGCTACACCTTC. Translating gives CSAQGGDGYTF.

The chain has TRBV18 and TRBJ2-5; 8 bases line up with TRBD1. Germline trimming cut 5 bases from V and 5 bases from J; bases unmatched to any gene: 4. Germline lookup yields CDR1 KGHSH and CDR2 LQKENI. The CDR3 has 13 amino acids. The DNA of the CDR3 is TGTGCCAGCTCATCCCAGGGGGCCGAGACCCAGTACTTC. Amino acid sequence: CASSSQGAETQYF.

As regards this clonotype: A much more abundant neighbour one base away suggests this may be a read error. The V and J genes are TRBV7-9 and TRBJ1-1; TRBD1 matches at 10 bases. CDR3 size: 17 residues. V lost 7 bases, J lost 8 bases, and 19 bases stayed unmatched. The germline V gene encodes CDR1 SEHNR and CDR2 FQNEAQ (reference sequence). CDR3 protein: CASNSTPGTGEKLEAFF. CDR3 nucleotide sequence: TGTGCCAGCAACTCCACACCAGGGACAGGGGAAAAGCTCGAAGCTTTCTTT.

This chain uses TRBV29-1 with TRBJ1-2; no clear D. V was pared by 0 bases and J by 6 bases, with 11 bases between. CDR1 is SQVTM, CDR2 ANQGSEA, per germline. CDR3 length equals 13 residues. This CDR3 is CSVEDHPNNGYTF. CDR3 DNA: TGCAGCGTTGAAGATCATCCTAATAATGGCTACACCTTC.

The V call is TRBV20-1, the J call TRBJ1-5, with 9 bases matching TRBD1. The J segment lost 2 bases and the V segment lost 6 bases, leaving 5 bases of the junction unmatched. This CDR3 has 14 amino acids. Germline lookup yields CDR1 DFQATT and CDR2 SNEGSKA (reference sequence). For the CDR3, the DNA is TGCAGTGCAGCGGGACAGGGCGGCAATCAGCCCCAGCATTTT. As protein: CSAAGQGGNQPQHF.

This clonotype has more than one count but fewer than ten. V gene TRBV13 combines with J gene TRBJ1-1; 8 bases fit TRBD1. CDR1 and CDR2 from the germline V gene are PRHDT and FYEKMQ (reference sequence). After removal of 7 bases from V and 1 base from J, the junction contained 8 bases not matched to a gene. CDR3 length: 15 residues. As DNA, the CDR3 is TGTGCCAGCAACAAAAAGGACAGGGCGAACACTGAAGCTTTCTTT. This sequence encodes CASNKKDRANTEAFF.

This clonotype was counted only a few times. The chain combines TRBV3-1 with TRBJ1-2; D perhaps matches TRBD1 (5 bases). CDR3 length: 16 residues. The V end lost 0 bases, the J end lost 3 bases, and 14 bases lay between the germline ends. In germline, CDR1 is LGHDT, CDR2 YNNKEL (reference sequence). CDR3 residues: CASSQDGGGNYYGYTF. The CDR3 nucleotides are TGTGCCAGCAGCCAAGATGGGGGGGGGAATTACTATGGCTACACCTTC. Looking up the rest from reference TRBV3-1 and TRBJ1-2 gives the full variable domain: DTAVSQTPKYLVTQMGNDKSIKCEQNLGHDTMYWYKQDSKKFLKIMFSYNNKELIINETVPNRFSPKSPDKAHLNLHINSLELGDSAVYFCASSQDGGGNYYGYTFGSGTRLTVV.

The CDR3 is CSVFTPRRYEQYF. In DNA form, the CDR3 reads TGCAGCGTTTTTACACCGCGCCGGTACGAGCAGTACTTC. The V gene is TRBV29-1, the J gene TRBJ2-7, with D uncertain. V dropped 5 bases and J dropped 4 bases, with 15 bases sitting between them. Germline loops: CDR1 SQVTM, CDR2 ANQGSEA. The CDR3 runs to 13 residues.

This clonotype was counted a few times. V gene TRBV28 combines with J gene TRBJ1-2; 7 nucleotides match TRBD1. The ends lost 5 bases at V and 5 bases at J; junction bases unmatched: 2. The CDR3 is 12 amino acids. Germline CDR1 and CDR2: MDHEN and SYDVKM. CDR3 residues: CASSKQGYGYTF. CDR3 DNA sequence: TGTGCCAGCAGTAAACAGGGGTATGGCTACACCTTC.

V and J are TRBV7-2 and TRBJ2-7, with TRBD1 identical over 9 bases. Germline CDR1 SGHTA, CDR2 FQGNSA. V lost 1 base, J lost 3 bases, and 4 bases stayed unmatched. This CDR3 spans 15 amino acids. CDR3 sequence reads: CASSLGGTGFYEQYF. For the CDR3, the DNA is TGTGCCAGCAGCTTAGGAGGGACAGGGTTCTACGAGCAGTACTTC.

This rearrangement joins TRBV20-1 to TRBJ2-7; TRBD2 is a possible D gene (5 bases). Germline-derived CDR1 and CDR2 are DFQATT and SNEGSKA (reference sequence). CDR3 length: 13 amino acids. V was pared by 2 bases and J by 8 bases, with 16 bases between. Written as DNA, the CDR3 is TGCAGTGCTAGAACCCTTGGAGGTGACAAGCAGTACTTC. Translated: CSARTLGGDKQYF.

This clonotype was detected only a few times. The genes are TRBV20-1 and TRBJ2-7, with a tentative D call TRBD1 (6 bases). Germline values: CDR1 DFQATT, CDR2 SNEGSKA (reference sequence). The CDR3 contains 13 residues. The V end was cut by 2 bases, the J end by 2 bases, with 10 bases between. This CDR3 is CSARFRGTYEQYF. CDR3 DNA sequence: TGCAGTGCTAGATTTAGGGGGACCTACGAGCAGTACTTC.

The V call is TRBV11-2, the J call TRBJ2-7; TRBD1 matches at 9 bases. V was clipped by 3 bases and J by 5 bases; unmatched bases: 5. Germline V gene data show CDR1 as SGHAT and CDR2 as FQNNGV. This CDR3 contains 14 residues. CDR3 protein: CASSLDRGPHEQYF. The CDR3 coding sequence is TGTGCCAGCAGCTTGGACAGGGGACCCCACGAGCAGTACTTC. The full variable domain, its missing parts supplied by reference TRBV11-2 and TRBJ2-7, is EAGVAQSPRYKIIEKRQSVAFWCNPISGHATLYWYQQILGQGPKLLIQFQNNGVVDDSQLPKDRFSAERLKGVDSTLKIQPAKLEDSAVYLCASSLDRGPHEQYFGPGTRLTVT.

The chain employs TRBV6-2 or TRBV6-3 and TRBJ1-5; TRBD1 is a possible D gene (6 bases). The CDR3 loop spans 16 amino acids. Trimming stripped 8 bases from V and 2 bases from J, with 19 bases between. Germline lookup yields CDR1 MNHEY and CDR2 SVGEGT. The CDR3 coding sequence is TGTGCCAGCTCCCCCTGGGGGGGGGCCGGCAATCAGCCCCAGCATTTT. It translates to CASSPWGGAGNQPQHF.

This sequence joins TRBV12-5 and TRBJ2-2; 16 bases line up with TRBD2. The CDR3 runs to 20 residues. Trimming took 7 bases from V and 1 from J; bases not matched to a gene: 12. Germline assignment: CDR1 LGHNT and CDR2 FRNRAP. The CDR3 DNA reads TGTGCTAGTGCCTCCCTAGGGACTAGCGGGGGGGCCGTGAACACCGGGGAGCTGTTTTTT. It codes for CASASLGTSGGAVNTGELFF.

V usage is TRBV7-2 and J usage is TRBJ2-3, with 7 bases identical to TRBD2. V was clipped by 6 bases and J by 7 bases; unmatched bases: 16. The germline CDR1 and CDR2 sequences are SGHTA and FQGNSA. The CDR3 totals 16 residues. The CDR3 nucleotides are TGTGCCAGCAGGGGGGGGAAGGGGCTGCCTTGGTATACGCAGTATTTT. This gives the protein CASRGGKGLPWYTQYF. The full variable domain, its missing parts supplied by reference TRBV7-2 and TRBJ2-3, is GAGVSQSPSNKVTEKGKDVELRCDPISGHTALYWYRQSLGQGLEFLIYFQGNSAPDKSGLPSDRFSAERTGGSVSTLTIQRTQQEDSAVYLCASRGGKGLPWYTQYFGPGTRLTVL.